The 14 T cell receptor beta chains reported below all come from one sample, sequenced in a study of chemoradiotherapy in HPV16-positive cancers. Sequencing used immunoSEQ multiplex PCR; TCRdb keeps in-frame clones, though not all of them. The table lists about 12,000 clones, approximately 80% of them singletons, with about 1.3% in the top ten. The sample here was taken from a patient who underwent chemoradiotherapy. The receptors stem from a human donor with HPV-associated anogenital cancer.

The chain employs TRBV2 and TRBJ2-7, with a weak D call TRBD1 (5 bases). CDR3 length: 11 amino acids. Germline V CDR1 and CDR2: SNHLY, FYNNEI. With 4 bases removed from V and 5 bases from J, the gap between germline ends came to 6 bases. CDR3 coding DNA: TGTGCCAGCAGTGTCAGGGACGAGCAGTACTTC. Its protein product is CASSVRDEQYF.

V and J are TRBV5-6 and TRBJ2-3; maybe TRBD1 (5 bases). CDR3 length: 15 residues. V lost 5 bases to trimming and J lost 2 bases, with 15 bases between them. In germline, CDR1 is SGHDT, CDR2 YYEEEE. The CDR3 DNA is TGTGCCAGCAGTTCCGGACACAGGTCCACAGATACGCAGTATTTT. Translation gives CASSSGHRSTDTQYF.

This chain connects TRBV7-9 to TRBJ2-1, with no clear D. This CDR3 spans 12 amino acids. Trimming took off 5 bases at V and 9 bases at J, with 11 bases between the two ends. Germline V gene lookup returns CDR1 SEHNR and CDR2 FQNEAQ (reference sequence). The CDR3 reads CASSASRGEQFF. CDR3 nucleotide sequence: TGTGCCAGCAGCGCCTCCAGAGGTGAGCAGTTCTTC. The whole variable domain, remainder taken from reference TRBV7-9 and TRBJ2-1, is DTGVSQNPRHKITKRGQNVTFRCDPISEHNRLYWYRQTLGQGPEFLTYFQNEAQLEKSRLLSDRFSAERPKGSFSTLEIQRTEQGDSAMYLCASSASRGEQFFGPGTRLTVL.

The rearrangement links TRBV7-9 to TRBJ2-1; 10 bases agree with TRBD2. The V gene's germline CDR1 is SEHNR and CDR2 FQNEAQ (reference sequence). V lost 6 bases, J lost 12 bases, and 11 bases stayed unmatched. The CDR3 is 14 residues long. This CDR3 is CASRSSGGSQAQFF. CDR3 sequence (DNA): TGTGCCAGCAGGTCTAGCGGGGGTTCCCAGGCGCAGTTCTTC.

The chain links TRBV19 to TRBJ2-6, with a tentative D call TRBD1 (5 bases). Trimming removed 3 bases at V and 4 bases at J, with 16 bases between. The germline gives CDR1 LNHDA, CDR2 SQIVND (reference sequence). There are 17 residues in the CDR3. The CDR3 DNA sequence: TGTGCCAGTAGTATCTTAGAGGCGACAGTGGGGGCCAACGTCCTGACTTTC. Amino acid sequence: CASSILEATVGANVLTF.

With respect to this clone: One end of the junction does not line up with germline, which may come from a read error. The rearrangement links TRBV28 to TRBJ2-7; 11 bases fit TRBD1. The CDR3 runs to 14 residues. Germline-derived CDR1 and CDR2 are MDHEN and SYDVKM. CDR3 sequence reads: CASSTSWTGGHRSF. CDR3 nucleotides: TGTGCCAGCAGTACTTCTTGGACAGGGGGCCATCGAAGCTTC.

This chain links TRBV6-1 with TRBJ1-5; unclear D gene. Germline CDR1 reads MNHNS; CDR2 reads SASEGT. V lost 7 bases, J lost 5 bases, and 15 bases lay in between. This CDR3 has 14 residues. The CDR3, as DNA: TGTGCCAGCACCTCGGGGTCTCCCTATCAGCCCCAGCATTTT. Translated, it gives CASTSGSPYQPQHF.

CDR3 DNA sequence: TGCGCCAGCAGCCCGATTGCCAGGGGGCGAGATGGCTACACCTTC. This encodes CASSPIARGRDGYTF. The chain carries TRBV4-3 and TRBJ1-2; 8 bases match TRBD1. This CDR3 has 15 residues. Germline CDR1 and CDR2: LGHNA and YSLEER. V was clipped by 4 bases and J by 6 bases; unmatched bases: 10.

This chain connects TRBV11-2 to TRBJ2-5, with TRBD1 matching 10 bases. With the DNA end fitting TRBJ2-7 better, the J assignment may be wrong. The CDR3 has 17 amino acids. Germline lookup yields CDR1 SGHAT and CDR2 FQNNGV. The CDR3, as DNA: TGTGCCAGCAGCTTAGAAGGGGGACAGGGGAGAACCTACGAGCAGTACTTC. It is translated as CASSLEGGQGRTYEQYF.

This chain uses TRBV6-4 with TRBJ2-2, with TRBD2 matching over 13 bases. The ends lost 6 bases at V and 5 bases at J; junction bases unmatched: 3. The CDR3 sequence is 15 residues long. Germline loops: CDR1 MRHNA, CDR2 SNTAGT. This CDR3 is CASSWTSGGTGELFF. Here the CDR3 DNA reads TGTGCCAGCAGCTGGACTAGCGGGGGTACCGGGGAGCTGTTTTTT.

The chain has TRBV4-1 and TRBJ2-3; D might be TRBD2 (5 bases). This CDR3 has 13 amino acids. V lost 7 bases, J lost 4 bases, and 12 bases lay in between. CDR1 is MGHRA and CDR2 is YSYEKL in the germline V gene. Here the CDR3 DNA reads TGCGCCAGCAAAATTGAGGGCTCAGATACGCAGTATTTT. It yields the protein CASKIEGSDTQYF.

The V gene is TRBV28, the J gene TRBJ2-3; tentatively, D is TRBD2 (6 bases). This CDR3 spans 15 amino acids. Germline V gene lookup returns CDR1 MDHEN and CDR2 SYDVKM. The V end lost 5 bases, the J end lost 7 bases, and 19 bases lay between the germline ends. The CDR3 sequence: CASSPPGEISYTQYF. For the CDR3, the DNA is TGTGCCAGCAGTCCACCGGGGGAGATTTCCTATACGCAGTATTTT.

In this sample, this clone turned up a few times. The chain links TRBV19 to TRBJ1-4; maybe TRBD1 (5 bases). The CDR3 is made up of 15 amino acids. Trimming shortened V by 4 bases and J by 0 bases, and 9 bases separated the two germline ends. Germline values: CDR1 LNHDA, CDR2 SQIVND (reference sequence). CDR3 coding DNA: TGTGCCAGTAGTACCAGGGCATCAACTAATGAAAAACTGTTTTTT. This encodes CASSTRASTNEKLFF.

The CDR3 DNA sequence: TGTGCCAGTAGTAGTACAGGACGTTCAGGCTCTTATAATTCACCCCTCCACTTT. It codes for CASSSTGRSGSYNSPLHF. This rearrangement joins TRBV19 to TRBJ1-6; perhaps TRBD1 as D (5 bases). There are 18 residues in the CDR3. V was pared by 4 bases and J by 4 bases, with 20 bases between. The germline CDR1 and CDR2 sequences are LNHDA and SQIVND (reference sequence).